Each of the 14 T cell receptor beta chains below was sequenced from the same sample in a study of stem cell transplantation in POMP-related autoinflammatory disease. Generated by immunoSEQ multiplex PCR, the TCRdb table keeps only in-frame clones and is missing some. The table records about 8,600 clones, roughly 88% of them present only once. Sample: CD8+ T cells from PBMCs, taken after stem cell transplantation. These receptors came from a human patient with POMP-related autoinflammation and immune dysregulation (PRAID). Some T cells could come from the graft donor.

This clone was counted a single time. The CDR3 nucleotides read TGTGCCAGCAGCCCAACAGGGGGAACTGAAGCTTTCTTT. Translation: CASSPTGGTEAFF. The chain uses TRBV7-9 and TRBJ1-1; 8 bases fit TRBD1. CDR1 is SEHNR, CDR2 FQNEAQ, per germline (reference sequence). After removal of 5 bases from V and 5 bases from J, the junction contained 4 bases not matched to a gene. The CDR3 consists of 13 residues.

J is TRBJ2-1 and V is TRBV7-6; 12 nucleotides line up with TRBD2. CDR1 is SGHVS and CDR2 is FNYEAQ in the germline V gene. Trimming took 5 bases from V and 8 from J; bases not matched to a gene: 10. The length of the CDR3 is 16 residues. CDR3 sequence: CASSELAGGSIDEQFF. CDR3 in DNA: TGTGCCAGCAGCGAACTAGCGGGAGGTTCTATAGATGAGCAGTTCTTC.

This clone occurred once. The genes are TRBV28 and TRBJ2-4; D gene uncertain. CDR3 size: 15 residues. Trimming removed 7 bases from V and 0 bases from J, with 13 bases in between. Germline V gives CDR1 MDHEN, CDR2 SYDVKM. CDR3 DNA: TGTGCCAGCACCTCCAGGATCTTAGCCAAAAACATTCAGTACTTC. Translated, it gives CASTSRILAKNIQYF. The variable domain in full, completed from reference TRBV28 and TRBJ2-4, reads DVKVTQSSRYLVKRTGEKVFLECVQDMDHENMFWYRQDPGLGLRLIYFSYDVKMKEKGDIPEGYSVSREKKERFSLILESASTNQTSMYLCASTSRILAKNIQYFGAGTRLSVL.

The J gene is TRBJ1-1, the V gene TRBV5-6; no clear D. The CDR3 sequence is 13 residues long. The germline CDR1 and CDR2 sequences are SGHDT and YYEEEE. The V gene lost 1 base and the J gene lost 11 bases, with 15 bases spanning the gap. In DNA form, the CDR3 reads TGTGCCAGCAGCTTGCGGGAGGGTGATGGGGCTTTCTTT. This gives the protein CASSLREGDGAFF.

The chain links TRBV6-2 or TRBV6-3 to TRBJ2-7; no clear D. Trimming took 0 bases from V and 2 from J, leaving 5 bases between them. The CDR3 totals 13 residues. The germline CDR1 and CDR2 sequences are MNHEY and SVGEGT. CDR3 in amino acids: CASSYSGTYEQYF. CDR3 in DNA: TGTGCCAGCAGTTACTCAGGCACCTACGAGCAGTACTTC.

J is TRBJ2-7 and V is TRBV18; D is possibly TRBD1 (6 bases). This CDR3 is 15 amino acids long. CDR1 is KGHSH, CDR2 LQKENI, per germline. The V and J ends lost 3 bases and 3 bases respectively, with 15 bases between them. In DNA form, the CDR3 reads TGTGCCAGCTCACCCGATCGGGCAGGGGTCTACGAGCAGTACGTC. Translated: CASSPDRAGVYEQYV.

This clone appeared a few times. The J gene is TRBJ1-6, the V gene TRBV6-1, with D unresolved. The CDR3 extends over 12 amino acids. V was shortened by 3 bases and J by 8 bases, with 5 bases between the two germline ends. Germline assignment: CDR1 MNHNS and CDR2 SASEGT. In DNA form, the CDR3 reads TGTGCCAGCAGTGAGTTGGATTCACCCCTCCACTTT. Residues: CASSELDSPLHF.

This clone was detected only a few times. CDR3: CASSLPQRPVYF. CDR3 nucleotide sequence: TGTGCCAGCAGCCTCCCTCAGAGGCCTGTGTACTTC. The chain employs TRBV5-8 and TRBJ2-5; D remains ambiguous. The germline CDR1 and CDR2 sequences are SGHTS and YDEGEE. Between the trimmed V and J ends, which lost 4 bases and 13 bases, there was a span of 17 bases. This CDR3 is 12 amino acids long.

The chain couples TRBV5-5 to TRBJ2-7, with TRBD1 matching over 10 bases. CDR3 length equals 14 residues. Germline CDR1 is SGHKS and CDR2 is YYEKEE (reference sequence). V gave up 3 bases and J gave up 4 bases; unmatched junction bases: 4. CDR3 coding DNA: TGTGCCAGCAGCTACCCGGGACAGGGGTACGAGCAGTACGTC. This translates into CASSYPGQGYEQYV.

The chain employs TRBV30 and TRBJ2-6, with D perhaps matching TRBD1 (6 bases). V was pared by 3 bases and J by 0 bases, with 9 bases between. There are 15 residues in the CDR3. CDR1 and CDR2 from the germline V gene are GTSNPN and SVGIG (reference sequence). The CDR3, as DNA: TGTGCCTGGAGATGGGACAACTCTGGGGCCAACGTCCTGACTTTC. Protein sequence: CAWRWDNSGANVLTF. The variable domain in full, with the rest retrieved from reference TRBV30 and TRBJ2-6, is SQTIHQWPATLVQPVGSPLSLECTVEGTSNPNLYWYRQAAGRGLQLLFYSVGIGQISSEVPQNLSASRPQDRQFILSSKKLLLSDSGFYLCAWRWDNSGANVLTFGAGSRLTVL.

V usage is TRBV6-5 and J usage is TRBJ2-1; a weak D match, TRBD1 (6 bases). This CDR3 is built from 14 residues. V lost 8 bases to trimming and J lost 3 bases, with 14 bases between them. The V gene's germline CDR1 is MNHEY and CDR2 SVGAGI. This CDR3 reads CASFPGHDYNEQFF. The CDR3 bases are TGTGCCAGCTTCCCGGGACACGACTACAATGAGCAGTTCTTC.

This rearrangement joins TRBV6-1 to TRBJ1-6; TRBD1 aligns across 9 bases. The CDR3 spans 15 residues. Germline V gives CDR1 MNHNS, CDR2 SASEGT. The trim removed 2 bases at V and 9 bases at J, leaving 5 bases unmatched. The CDR3 loop reads CASSERDRVRSPLHF. Written as DNA, the CDR3 is TGTGCCAGCAGTGAAAGGGACAGGGTTCGTTCACCCCTCCACTTT.

CDR3 DNA: TGTGCCAGCAGCGTAGCCGGGACCCTTTTCACAGATACGCAGTATTTT. The encoded protein is CASSVAGTLFTDTQYF. The chain employs TRBV9 and TRBJ2-3; D is perhaps TRBD1 or TRBD2 (5 bases each). Germline V gives CDR1 SGDLS, CDR2 YYNGEE. Trimming removed 0 bases at V and 2 bases at J, with 13 bases between. The CDR3 sequence is 16 residues long.

This chain connects TRBV4-1 to TRBJ1-4; D is unresolved. The length of the CDR3 is 19 residues. Germline values: CDR1 MGHRA, CDR2 YSYEKL. Trimming shortened V by 4 bases and J by 3 bases, and 24 bases separated the two germline ends. As DNA, the CDR3 is TGCGCCAGCAGCCTTCTCGAGACCGCCAGGCTGGATTCTAATGAAAAACTGTTTTTT. It yields the protein CASSLLETARLDSNEKLFF.